This TCR beta chain was obtained from a study of blood T cell repertoires in COVID-19. Study in general: COVID-19 samples, acute and convalescent, were from the United States, Italy and Spain. From T cells, B-cell-depleted T cells, or PBMCs came the material, which was cDNA or gDNA.

This CDR3 has 14 residues. Trimming cost V 4 bases and J 4 bases, with 14 bases left between them. Looked up from germline, CDR1 is SGHRS and CDR2 is YFSETQ. Study processing details: Amplifying reference gene primers gave estimates of nucleated cell counts. Clones were read by immunoSEQ multiplex PCR, and TCRdb kept only the in-frame ones, dropping some. That table gives V, J and clone size, and the DNA gave D and trimming. The sample shows around 40,000 clones, around 93% of them seen only once. Sequencing input: peripheral blood. The TCR comes from a human donor in a cohort sampled during active COVID-19. The genes are TRBV5-1 and TRBJ1-1, with D maybe TRBD1 (6 bases). As DNA, the CDR3 is TGCGCCAGCAGCCCCACAGGGATGGCCACTGAAGCTTTCTTT. It translates to CASSPTGMATEAFF.